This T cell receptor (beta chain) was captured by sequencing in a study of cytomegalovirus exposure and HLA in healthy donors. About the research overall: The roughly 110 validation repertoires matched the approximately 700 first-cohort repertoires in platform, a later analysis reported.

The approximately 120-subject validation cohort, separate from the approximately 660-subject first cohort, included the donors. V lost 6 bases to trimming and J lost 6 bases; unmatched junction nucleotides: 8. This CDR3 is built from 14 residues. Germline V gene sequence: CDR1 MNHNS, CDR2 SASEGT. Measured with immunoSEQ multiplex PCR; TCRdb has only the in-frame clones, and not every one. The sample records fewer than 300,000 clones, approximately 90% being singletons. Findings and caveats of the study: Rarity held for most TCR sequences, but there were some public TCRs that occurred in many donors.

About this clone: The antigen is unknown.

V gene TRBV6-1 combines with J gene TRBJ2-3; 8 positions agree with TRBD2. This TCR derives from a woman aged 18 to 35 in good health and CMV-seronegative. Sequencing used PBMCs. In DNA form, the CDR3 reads TGTGCCAGCAGGCCGGGACTAGTTGCCGATACGCAGTATTTT. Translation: CASRPGLVADTQYF.